This TCR beta chain was retrieved from a study of cytomegalovirus exposure and HLA in healthy donors. As concerns this clone: What it binds is unknown.

Trimming stripped 3 bases from V and 2 bases from J, with 10 bases between. This CDR3 has 14 amino acids. Per germline, CDR1 SNHLY and CDR2 FYNNEI. The protocol was immunoSEQ multiplex PCR, while the TCRdb copy is restricted to in-frame clones and leaves out a portion. The data contain a few hundred thousand clones, just over 85% of them singletons. General study findings and limits: TCR sequences were mostly rare, though some public TCRs occurred in many donors. Investigators reported around 150 TCR beta chains as tied to cytomegalovirus. Three CMV-associated chains proved CMV antigen-specific in vitro. First-cohort TCR clusters tended to co-occur in the approximately 130 validation repertoires, a later analysis found.

The specimen sequenced was PBMCs. The J gene is TRBJ2-5, the V gene TRBV2; D is unresolved. The clonotype originates from a woman under 30 in good health and CMV-seronegative. CDR3 protein: CASSDYPPQETQYF. The CDR3 DNA reads TGTGCCAGCAGTGACTACCCACCTCAAGAGACCCAGTACTTC.